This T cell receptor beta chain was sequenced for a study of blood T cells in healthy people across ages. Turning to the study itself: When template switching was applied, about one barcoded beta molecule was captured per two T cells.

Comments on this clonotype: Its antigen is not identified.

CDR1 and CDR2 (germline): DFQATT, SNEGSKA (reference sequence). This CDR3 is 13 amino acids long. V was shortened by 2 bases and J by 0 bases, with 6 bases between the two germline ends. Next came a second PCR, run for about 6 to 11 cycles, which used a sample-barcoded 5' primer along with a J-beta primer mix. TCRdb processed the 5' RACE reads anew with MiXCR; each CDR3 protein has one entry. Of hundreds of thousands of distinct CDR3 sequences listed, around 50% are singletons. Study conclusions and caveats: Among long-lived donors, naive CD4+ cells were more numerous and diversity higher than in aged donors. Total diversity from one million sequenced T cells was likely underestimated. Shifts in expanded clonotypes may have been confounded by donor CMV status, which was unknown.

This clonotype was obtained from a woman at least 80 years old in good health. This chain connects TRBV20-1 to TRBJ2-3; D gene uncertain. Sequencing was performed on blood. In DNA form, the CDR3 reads TGCAGTGCTAGACTACCTAGCACAGATACGCAGTATTTT. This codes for CSARLPSTDTQYF.